This T cell receptor (beta chain) is drawn from a study of STAT5B mutations in CD4+ large granular lymphocyte leukemia. This CDR3 comprises 15 residues. Unmatched junction bases numbered 4, after V lost 4 bases and J lost 1 base. Germline V gene lookup returns CDR1 SGDLS and CDR2 YYNGEE. Buffy coats from healthy blood donors served as controls. The study's findings and limits: Without HLA matching, higher CD4+ than CD8+ T-LGLL clonality could reflect small sample size. Approximately 25% of private leukemic clonotypes occurred rarely in other patients' non-leukemic repertoires.

Notes on this clone: Its specificity is not known.

TCRdb's copy holds only in-frame clones and misses some; the assay was immunoSEQ multiplex PCR. The sample comprises tens of thousands of clones, 80% to 85% of which are singletons, and about 0.34% rests with the top ten. The sequence derives from a human donor in good health. The chain recombines TRBV9 with TRBJ2-3; TRBD2 matches 9 bases. Material for sequencing was CD4+ T cells from blood buffy coats. CDR3 sequence reads: CASSPRTSGTDTQYF. CDR3 DNA sequence: TGTGCCAGCAGCCCCCGGACTAGCGGCACAGATACGCAGTATTTT.